What follows is one T cell receptor beta chain and its context. This CDR3 is 15 amino acids long. V trimming: 3 bases; J trimming: 3 bases; junction bases outside the gene matches: 5. Germline loops: CDR1 LGHNA, CDR2 YSLEER. Replicate PCRs run on sorted subsets employed around 200 ng DNA, approximately 30,000 T cell genomes. TCRdb keeps only in-frame clones here, not all; method: immunoSEQ multiplex PCR. The sample consists of approximately 2,200,000 clones, about 92% of them appearing once. Naivety among CD8 cells was defined by CD45RO negativity and positive CCR7 selection, thereby excluding terminally differentiated effector memory CD45RA+ cells. The study drew all its donors from Caucasian adults living in Nashville, Tennessee. The data were obtained in a study of shared clonotypes between healthy human individuals.

The chain couples TRBV4-3 to TRBJ2-3, with TRBD1 identical over 8 bases. This sequence originates from a man between 18 and 29 years old in good health. Some clones in this sample may be carry-over from other donors' samples. The sample taken for sequencing was naive CD8+ T cells from PBMCs. CDR3 nucleotides: TGCGCCAGCAGCCAGCTCAGGGGGCTAACAGATACGCAGTATTTT. It translates to CASSQLRGLTDTQYF.